Listed below are T cell receptor beta chains from one sample, sequenced in a study of regulatory T cells in long-lasting Graves disease. TCRdb independently ran MiXCR on the multiplex PCR reads; one entry per CDR3 protein. The repertoire holds more than 350,000 distinct CDR3 sequences, with over 20% as singletons. This specimen was peripheral blood mononuclear cells (PBMCs), taken when the disease was refractory, from a patient treated with antithyroid drugs. These receptors came from a female donor with Graves disease. Each CDR3 is given with its conserved first and last residue.

TRBJ2-7,TRBV30,CAFKTEHYEQYF
TRBJ2-7,TRBV12-3/TRBV12-4,CASSLLLAGRYEQYF
TRBJ2-4,TRBV10-3,CAISESLEGSESKNIQYF
TRBJ1-1,TRBV27,CASSLRGGAYSEAFF
TRBJ1-1,TRBV7-9,CASTIGGGRNTEAFF
TRBJ1-3,TRBV12-3/TRBV12-4,CASVPLDRRNTIYF
TRBJ1-1,TRBV20-1,CSTRDLRGSTEAFF
TRBJ2-2,TRBV5-5,CASSLAGVPGELFF
TRBJ2-2,TRBV18,CASSPIASGSNTGELFF
TRBJ1-2,TRBV20-1,CSARDDSQDHYGYTF
TRBJ2-4,TRBV5-6,CASSLDGGSKNIQYF
TRBJ1-4,TRBV7-2,CASGAPGFSNEKLFF
TRBJ1-2,TRBV7-3,CASSLLGLGGAGNYGYTF
TRBJ1-1,TRBV28,CASSKAQGKGTEAFF
TRBJ1-2,TRBV4-1,CASSQEQAVFPYGYTF
TRBJ2-3,TRBV20-1,CSASKVAGTDTQYF
TRBJ2-7,TRBV7-3,CASSLKALGGVQYF
TRBJ1-1,TRBV6-9,CASSYQDGGNTEAFF
TRBJ2-2,TRBV19,CASSIGAGTGELFF
TRBJ2-3,TRBV29-1,CSVELLGARFPDTQYF
TRBJ2-7,TRBV11-2,CASSGTGTSYEQYF
TRBJ2-7,TRBV12-3/TRBV12-4,CASSLNPTGWEQYF
TRBJ2-1,TRBV11-2,CASSYQDTVYNEQFF
TRBJ1-3,TRBV15,CATSRAPGSSGNTIYF
TRBJ2-5,TRBV7-9,CASSLEEIGETQYF
TRBJ2-7,TRBV20-1,CSAGLATKHSYEQYF
TRBJ2-1,TRBV5-1,CASSLGLAGVDEQFF
TRBJ1-1,TRBV6-1,CASSDGPEAFF
TRBJ2-7,TRBV5-1,CASSWGQGPYEQYF
TRBJ2-7,TRBV5-1,CASSLAIKTGGGYEQYF
TRBJ1-1,TRBV7-9,CASSFPDRTEAFF
TRBJ2-7,TRBV20-1,CSAAGVTAVYEQYF
TRBJ2-2,TRBV14,CASSPDYTGELFF
TRBJ1-4,TRBV28,CASSPGGYNEKLFF
TRBJ2-7,TRBV20-1,CSARPGSSYEQYF
TRBJ2-7,TRBV12-3/TRBV12-4,CASSFQGGPYEQYF
TRBJ2-7,TRBV6-5,CASSYSVTLEQYF
TRBJ2-7,TRBV28,CASKSDRAYEQYF
TRBJ2-7,TRBV3-1,CASSSSTRDNYEQYF
TRBJ2-1,TRBV28,CAILSSGSGHEQFF